One and the same sample provided the 7 T cell receptor beta chains below, sequenced in a study of blood T cell repertoires in COVID-19. Assay used: immunoSEQ multiplex PCR; TCRdb lists only in-frame clones, some missing. The repertoire holds about 380,000 clones, roughly 87% seen once, with roughly 3% in the top ten. The sample was PBMCs or T cells enriched from blood (not recorded which). Receptors were obtained from a woman aged 25 to 45 who had recovered from COVID-19.

The chain employs TRBV7-9 and TRBJ1-2; D is perhaps TRBD1 (6 bases). The CDR3 consists of 15 residues. Germline assignment: CDR1 SEHNR and CDR2 FQNEAQ (reference sequence). The V gene lost 1 base and the J gene lost 8 bases, with 17 bases spanning the gap. The CDR3 here is CASSLVGGLGQGYTF. CDR3 bases: TGTGCCAGCAGCTTAGTCGGGGGGCTCGGTCAGGGCTACACCTTC.

This sequence joins TRBV2 and TRBJ1-6; D gene uncertain. Germline V gene data show CDR1 as SNHLY and CDR2 as FYNNEI. The CDR3 length is 12 residues. V was trimmed by 6 bases and J by 10 bases, leaving 10 bases between them. In nucleotides, the CDR3 is TGTGCCAGCAGGCGGGGTGAATCACCCCTCCACTTT. Protein: CASRRGESPLHF.

The J gene is TRBJ2-2, the V gene TRBV7-9, with 8 bases identical to TRBD2. V lost 2 bases, J lost 4 bases, and 6 bases stayed unmatched. This CDR3 is built from 16 residues. Looked up from germline, CDR1 is SEHNR and CDR2 is FQNEAQ (reference sequence). CDR3 coding DNA: TGTGCCAGCAGCTTAAGGGCTAGCGGGCCCACCGGGGAGCTGTTTTTT. Translated, it gives CASSLRASGPTGELFF.

The chain joins TRBV28 to TRBJ2-1; a weak D match, TRBD2 (6 bases). Trimming pared 5 bases from V and 2 bases from J, leaving 22 bases between. Germline lookup yields CDR1 MDHEN and CDR2 SYDVKM. The CDR3 has 18 amino acids. The CDR3 DNA follows: TGTGCCAGCAGTGCCCGACCGGGACTGGCGCCAACCTACAATGAGCAGTTCTTC. Translated: CASSARPGLAPTYNEQFF.

In this sample, this clone turned up a few times. The CDR3 sequence is CASSEPHRGRTEAFF. DNA of the CDR3: TGTGCCAGCAGTGAACCCCACAGGGGTAGGACTGAAGCTTTCTTT. The chain links TRBV6-1 to TRBJ1-1; 7 nucleotides line up with TRBD1. Trimming cost V 2 bases and J 5 bases; bases outside gene matches: 8. The CDR3 has 15 amino acids. Germline-derived CDR1 and CDR2 are MNHNS and SASEGT.

This chain uses TRBV19 with TRBJ1-1; 8 bases map to TRBD1. Unmatched junction bases numbered 3, after V lost 4 bases and J lost 5 bases. CDR1 LNHDA and CDR2 SQIVND come from the germline V gene (reference sequence). The CDR3 extends over 13 amino acids. CDR3 sequence (DNA): TGTGCCAGTAGTACAGGGGGCCCTACTGAAGCTTTCTTT. Translating gives CASSTGGPTEAFF. Full variable domain (outside the CDR3, taken from reference TRBV19 and TRBJ1-1): DGGITQSPKYLFRKEGQNVTLSCEQNLNHDAMYWYRQDPGQGLRLIYYSQIVNDFQKGDIAEGYSVSREKKESFPLTVTSAQKNPTAFYLCASSTGGPTEAFFGQGTRLTVV.

This clone was recorded only once. The rearrangement links TRBV29-1 to TRBJ1-4; no clear D gene. This CDR3 contains 12 residues. In germline, CDR1 is SQVTM, CDR2 ANQGSEA. V lost 6 bases and J lost 7, with 12 bases in between. The DNA of the CDR3 is TGCAGCGTGGGTCGGGTTGGTGAAAAACTGTTTTTT. This encodes CSVGRVGEKLFF.